This entry concerns a single TCR beta chain. The target antigen is unknown. V shed 2 bases and J shed 4 bases, with 17 bases lying between them. The CDR3 consists of 16 residues. The germline V gene encodes CDR1 SNHLY and CDR2 FYNNEI. This entry is derived from a study of cytomegalovirus exposure and HLA in healthy donors. Overall study: Counted in an early data release were 65 million to 100 million unique TCRs from HLA-typed donors.

Researchers ran the PCR with 60 Vbeta and 13 Jbeta primers. Generated by immunoSEQ multiplex PCR, the TCRdb table keeps only in-frame clones and is missing some. The data show some 150,000 clones, about 81% seen once. Study-level results: 16,951 TCR beta sequences were associated with HLA alleles at 0.05 false discovery rate in a later analysis. TCR beta V- and J-gene trimming was later associated with a missense DCLRE1C variant. Sequences of the TCR beta chain were said to predict the HLA-A and HLA-B alleles of most subjects accurately.

This receptor was identified in a woman in her fifties or sixties in good health and CMV-seropositive. The chain is built from TRBV2 and TRBJ1-1; D gene uncertain. The source material was PBMCs. CDR3 sequence reads: CASSEYGRGSGTEAFF. CDR3 DNA: TGTGCCAGCAGTGAATATGGGAGAGGGTCTGGCACTGAAGCTTTCTTT.